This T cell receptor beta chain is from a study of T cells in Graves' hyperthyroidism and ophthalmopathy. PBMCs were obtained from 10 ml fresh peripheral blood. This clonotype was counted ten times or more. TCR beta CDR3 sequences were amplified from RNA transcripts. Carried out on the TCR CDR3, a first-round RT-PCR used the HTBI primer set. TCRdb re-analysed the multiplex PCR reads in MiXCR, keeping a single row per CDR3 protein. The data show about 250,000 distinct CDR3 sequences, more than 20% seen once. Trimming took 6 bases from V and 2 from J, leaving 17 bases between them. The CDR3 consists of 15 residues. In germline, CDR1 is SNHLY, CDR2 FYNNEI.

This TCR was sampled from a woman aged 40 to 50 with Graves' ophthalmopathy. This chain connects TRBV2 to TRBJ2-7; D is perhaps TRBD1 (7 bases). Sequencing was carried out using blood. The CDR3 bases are TGTGCCAGCAGGGGTTGGAGGGACAGAGCCTACGAGCAGTACTTC. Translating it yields CASRGWRDRAYEQYF. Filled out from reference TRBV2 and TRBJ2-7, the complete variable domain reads EPEVTQTPSHQVTQMGQEVILRCVPISNHLYFYWYRQILGQKVEFLVSFYNNEISEKSEIFDDQFSVERPDGSNFTLKIRSTKLEDSAMYFCASRGWRDRAYEQYFGPGTRLTVT.